This is a list of T cell receptor beta chains from one sample in a study of cytotoxic CD8 clonotypes in ibrutinib-treated CLL. Only in-frame clones appear in the TCRdb table, and some are missing; sequencing was by immunoSEQ multiplex PCR. There are about 200,000 clones in the sample; roughly 77% occur only once, and roughly 6.4% lies in the top ten. The sequencing here drew on PBMCs, taken after 12 months of ibrutinib treatment. All receptors come from a human donor with chronic lymphocytic leukemia. Both conserved end residues are part of each CDR3. A D gene is named only where the DNA matches it firmly. Size is omitted from some rows. Given values are once, few, many or a class for expanded clones.

clone_size: -
v_call: TRBV9
d_call: -
j_call: TRBJ1-1
cdr3_aa: CASSPRAGEGLEAFF
cdr3_nt: TGTGCCAGCAGCCCGAGGGCGGGAGAGGGCTTAGAAGCTTTCTTT

clone_size: -
v_call: TRBV6-5
d_call: -
j_call: TRBJ1-2
cdr3_aa: CASSEDARHYGYTF
cdr3_nt: TGTGCCAGCAGTGAGGACGCCCGGCACTATGGCTACACCTTC

clone_size: -
v_call: TRBV10-3
d_call: -
j_call: TRBJ1-2
cdr3_aa: CAISESSVNYGYTF
cdr3_nt: TGTGCCATCAGTGAGTCGTCGGTTAACTATGGCTACACCTTC

clone_size: -
v_call: TRBV5-6
d_call: TRBD1
j_call: TRBJ2-2
cdr3_aa: CASNQGALGELFF
cdr3_nt: TGTGCCAGCAACCAGGGGGCTCTGGGGGAGCTGTTTTTT

clone_size: -
v_call: TRBV27
d_call: TRBD1
j_call: TRBJ2-1
cdr3_aa: CASSGDRGNEQFF
cdr3_nt: TGTGCCAGCAGTGGGGACAGGGGAAATGAGCAGTTCTTC

clone_size: few
v_call: TRBV5-1
d_call: TRBD2
j_call: TRBJ2-5
cdr3_aa: CASSKLAGVGTQYF
cdr3_nt: TGCGCCAGCTCAAAACTAGCGGGAGTCGGGACCCAGTACTTC

clone_size: -
v_call: TRBV30
d_call: -
j_call: TRBJ1-4
cdr3_aa: CAWSSERAGMGKLFF
cdr3_nt: TGTGCCTGGAGTTCAGAAAGGGCAGGGATGGGAAAACTGTTTTTT

clone_size: -
v_call: TRBV7-6
d_call: -
j_call: TRBJ2-7
cdr3_aa: CASSLQTTYEQYF
cdr3_nt: TGTGCCAGCAGCTTACAGACAACCTACGAGCAGTACTTC

clone_size: -
v_call: TRBV6-5
d_call: TRBD1
j_call: TRBJ2-2
cdr3_aa: CASSRSTLTGWLFF
cdr3_nt: TGTGCCAGCAGCCGTTCTACCTTGACAGGGTGGTTGTTTTTT

clone_size: -
v_call: TRBV6-1
d_call: -
j_call: TRBJ1-5
cdr3_aa: CASSIQRGYNQPQHF
cdr3_nt: TGTGCCAGCAGCATCCAGAGGGGGTACAATCAGCCCCAGCATTTT

clone_size: -
v_call: TRBV5-1
d_call: TRBD2
j_call: TRBJ2-1
cdr3_aa: CASSIVVREYNEQFF
cdr3_nt: TGCGCCAGCAGCATTGTTGTGCGGGAGTACAATGAGCAGTTCTTC